A single TCR beta chain is shown here with its context. Its specificity is not known. These data originate in a study of Ad26.COV2.S vaccination and SARS-CoV-2 variants. Study overall: The COV1001 Ad26.COV2.S trial arm included the donor. Ad26.COV2.S, an intramuscular injection, was given once or twice 56 days apart. Study observations and caveats: Total T cell responses may have been underestimated by the TCR breadth and depth analyses.

Measured with immunoSEQ multiplex PCR; TCRdb has only the in-frame clones, and not every one. Of more than 400,000 clones in the sample, 80% to 95% were seen once. The treatment: some 20 received Ad26.COV2.S at low or high dose, single or two shots; about 5 received placebo; per-sample allocation not given. On day 63 after the first injection, vaccine and placebo recipients gave samples. Boston provided a donor who was an adult aged 18-55 years. V was clipped by 5 bases and J by 4 bases; unmatched bases: 8. Per germline, CDR1 SGHNT and CDR2 YENEEA. The CDR3 is 16 amino acids. The sample consisted of peripheral blood, taken in a trial of Ad26.COV2.S vaccine versus placebo. The TCR comes from a person aged 18-65 years who received the Ad26.COV2.S COVID-19 vaccine or a placebo. V and J are TRBV11-3 and TRBJ2-5, with 12 bases lining up with TRBD1. The CDR3 region is CASSLRGQGAGETQYF. The CDR3 nucleotides read TGTGCCAGCAGCCTGAGGGGACAGGGGGCAGGAGAGACCCAGTACTTC.